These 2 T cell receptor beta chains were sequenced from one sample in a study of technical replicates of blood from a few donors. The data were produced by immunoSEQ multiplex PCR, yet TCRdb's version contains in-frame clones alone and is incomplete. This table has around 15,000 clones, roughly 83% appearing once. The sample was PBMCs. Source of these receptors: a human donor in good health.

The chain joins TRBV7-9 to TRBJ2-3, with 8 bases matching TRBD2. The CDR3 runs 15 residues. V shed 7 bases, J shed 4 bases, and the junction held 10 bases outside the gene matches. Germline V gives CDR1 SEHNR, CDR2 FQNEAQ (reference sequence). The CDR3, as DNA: TGTGCCAGCACCCAGCTGGGACTAGAATCAGATACGCAGTATTTT. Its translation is CASTQLGLESDTQYF.

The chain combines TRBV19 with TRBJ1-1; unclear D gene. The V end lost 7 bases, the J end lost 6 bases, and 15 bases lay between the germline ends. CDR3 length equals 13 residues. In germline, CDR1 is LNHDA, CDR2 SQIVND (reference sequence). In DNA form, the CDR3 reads TGTGCCAGTACCAAGCTCCAAGAGGCTGAAGCTTTCTTT. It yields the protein CASTKLQEAEAFF.